This T cell receptor (beta chain) was sequenced during a study of CD8 T cells in ankylosing spondylitis. In TCRdb, the 5' RACE reads were re-called with MiXCR into one record per CDR3 protein. Of around 490,000 distinct CDR3 sequences listed, about 5.7% were seen once; the top ten hold approximately 4%. Many counts were recorded for this clonotype. Its matching antigen is unknown. Per the germline V gene, CDR1 is SGHTA and CDR2 is FQGNSA. V lost 4 bases to trimming and J lost 2 bases; unmatched junction nucleotides: 5. The CDR3 consists of 15 residues. Broader study findings: Apparently characteristic of ankylosing spondylitis blood was a TCR beta motif (about eight highly homologous variants).

Sequencing input: blood, either unsorted or a sorted T cell fraction (not recorded which). The chain carries TRBV7-2 and TRBJ2-1; 7 bases match TRBD1. This clonotype was sampled from a male donor with ankylosing spondylitis. CDR3 sequence: CASSSGQAPYNEQFF. In DNA form, the CDR3 reads TGTGCCAGCAGCTCCGGACAGGCCCCCTACAATGAGCAGTTCTTC. The entire variable domain, with the rest obtained from reference TRBV7-2 and TRBJ2-1, is as follows: GAGVSQSPSNKVTEKGKDVELRCDPISGHTALYWYRQSLGQGLEFLIYFQGNSAPDKSGLPSDRFSAERTGGSVSTLTIQRTQQEDSAVYLCASSSGQAPYNEQFFGPGTRLTVL.